This T cell receptor (beta chain) was sequenced in a study of blood T cell repertoires in COVID-19. Repertoires were generated with immunoSEQ multiplex PCR, while TCRdb's copy carries only in-frame clones and drops some. Among approximately 260,000 clones, about 90% were seen once, and the ten largest hold about 6%. V dropped 0 bases and J dropped 6 bases, with 10 bases sitting between them. The CDR3 contains 14 residues. Germline V gives CDR1 SGHRS, CDR2 YFSETQ. Study members were between 18 and 89 years old and lived in 20 to 30 US regions. The sample taken for sequencing was PBMCs or T cells enriched from blood (not recorded which). This receptor was identified in a woman in her 30s with acute COVID-19. The chain has TRBV5-1 and TRBJ2-4; the D is unclear. The CDR3 coding sequence is TGCGCCAGCAGCTTGGTCACAGACCCAAACATTCAGTACTTC. Encoded protein: CASSLVTDPNIQYF.